The entry below gives a single T cell receptor beta chain sequence along with its context. The V and J ends lost 3 bases and 7 bases, in that order; junction bases with no gene match: 10. Germline V lookup: CDR1 SGHDT, CDR2 YYEEEE. This CDR3 is built from 14 residues. The data were taken from a study of T cell changes during pregnancy in multiple sclerosis. Libraries were prepared by immunoSEQ multiplex PCR; TCRdb keeps only in-frame clonotypes and omits some of them. The data hold approximately 70,000 clones, with 90% to 95% observed a single time. The V and J genes are TRBV5-6 and TRBJ2-7; 7 bases map to TRBD2. Sequencing was performed on peripheral blood, taken after pregnancy. This TCR derives from a female donor with multiple sclerosis, enrolled in a pregnancy study. The CDR3 region is CASSSGRAQVEQYF. In nucleotides, the CDR3 is TGTGCCAGCAGCTCGGGGAGGGCCCAGGTGGAGCAGTACTTC.